This passage covers 15 T cell receptor beta chains from one sample sequenced in a study of beta chain features in type 1 diabetes. The authors reverse transcribed all of the isolated RNA, so sequencing captured expressed TCRB transcripts. Sequenced by immunoSEQ multiplex PCR; TCRdb stores in-frame clones only, minus some. The sample lists 110,000 to 150,000 clones, approximately 10% occurring once. Sequenced sample: central memory CD4+ T cells from blood. Receptor source: a middle-aged woman in good health.

This clone came up many times. The chain combines TRBV27 with TRBJ2-6, with TRBD1 as a possible D gene (5 bases). The germline V gene has CDR1 MNHEY and CDR2 SMNVEV (reference sequence). This CDR3 comprises 13 residues. V was trimmed by 9 bases and J by 2 bases, leaving 8 bases between them. This chain's CDR3 is CASQGAGANVLTF. In DNA, the CDR3 is TGTGCCAGTCAGGGTGCTGGGGCCAACGTCCTGACTTTC. Full variable domain (remainder filled in from reference TRBV27 and TRBJ2-6): EAQVTQNPRYLITVTGKKLTVTCSQNMNHEYMSWYRQDPGLGLRQIYYSMNVEVTDKGDVPEGYKVSRKEKRNFPLILESPSPNQTSLYFCASQGAGANVLTFGAGSRLTVL.

This clone has only a few counts. The V call is TRBV7-6, the J call TRBJ1-2; possibly TRBD1 for D (5 bases). Trimming took 1 base from V and 4 from J, leaving 16 bases between them. Looked up from germline, CDR1 is SGHVS and CDR2 is FNYEAQ. The CDR3 has 16 amino acids. CDR3 nucleotide sequence: TGTGCCAGCAGCTTAGGACCAGGGACTAGCAGCTATGGCTACACCTTC. This sequence encodes CASSLGPGTSSYGYTF.

The J gene is TRBJ1-3, the V gene TRBV6-6; no definite D call. The CDR3 is 16 residues long. Germline CDR1 MNHNY, CDR2 SVGAGI (reference sequence). Trimming shortened V by 0 bases and J by 4 bases, and 13 bases separated the two germline ends. CDR3 nucleotide sequence: TGTGCCAGCAGTTACTCGTTTATCGGTTCGGGAAACACCATATATTTT. Amino acids: CASSYSFIGSGNTIYF.

The chain has TRBV7-2 and TRBJ1-1, with a weak D call TRBD1 (6 bases). Deletions cut 5 bases from V and 7 bases from J, with 26 bases between. Germline CDR1 SGHTA, CDR2 FQGNSA. The CDR3 covers 17 residues. The CDR3 region is CASSPGVRVRILDEAFF. The CDR3 DNA is TGTGCCAGCAGCCCAGGGGTCCGGGTTCGAATTCTAGATGAAGCTTTCTTT.

The chain employs TRBV5-1 and TRBJ2-2; unclear D gene. Germline CDR1 and CDR2: SGHRS and YFSETQ. The V end lost 4 bases, the J end lost 6 bases, and 10 bases lay between the germline ends. The CDR3 totals 13 residues. CDR3 loop: CASSAHLAGELFF. CDR3 sequence (DNA): TGCGCCAGCAGCGCCCACCTAGCCGGGGAGCTGTTTTTT.

This chain uses TRBV6-5 with TRBJ1-1; TRBD1 agrees at 9 bases. Germline V gives CDR1 MNHEY, CDR2 SVGAGI. CDR3 length: 14 amino acids. After removal of 6 bases from V and 3 bases from J, the junction contained 5 bases not matched to a gene. The CDR3 here is CASSPGTGYTEAFF. Here the CDR3 DNA reads TGTGCCAGCAGCCCCGGGACAGGGTACACTGAAGCTTTCTTT.

The rearrangement joins TRBV10-2 to TRBJ2-7; tentatively, D is TRBD1 (6 bases). Germline CDR1 WSHSY, CDR2 SAAADI. The CDR3 contains 14 residues. Trimming took off 6 bases at V and 4 bases at J, with 16 bases between the two ends. In DNA form, the CDR3 reads TGCGCCAGCAGCCCCGGGACATGGAGTTACGAGCAGTACTTC. Translating it yields CASSPGTWSYEQYF.

This clone was observed many times. This sequence joins TRBV5-6 and TRBJ1-2, with 8 bases fitting TRBD1. V lost 6 bases to trimming and J lost 6 bases; unmatched junction nucleotides: 10. Looked up from germline, CDR1 is SGHDT and CDR2 is YYEEEE. The CDR3 has 14 residues. The CDR3 region is CASIRTGRKDGYTF. CDR3 in DNA: TGTGCCAGCATCCGGACAGGGAGGAAGGATGGCTACACCTTC. The full variable domain, completed using reference TRBV5-6 and TRBJ1-2, is DAGVTQSPTHLIKTRGQQVTLRCSPKSGHDTVSWYQQALGQGPQFIFQYYEEEERQRGNFPDRFSGHQFPNYSSELNVNALLLGDSALYLCASIRTGRKDGYTFGSGTRLTVV.

This clone appeared a few times. DNA of the CDR3: TGTGCCAGCTCCCCTAATGGTCCGGGACAGGGGAATGGCTACACCTTC. Its translation: CASSPNGPGQGNGYTF. The chain is built from TRBV18 and TRBJ1-2; 10 positions match TRBD1. Trimming at V came to 6 bases and at J to 6 bases, leaving 13 bases not matched to a gene. CDR3 length equals 16 residues. Germline V gene lookup returns CDR1 KGHSH and CDR2 LQKENI.

The J gene is TRBJ1-1, the V gene TRBV14; 11 bases are shared with TRBD1. CDR1 and CDR2 (germline): SGHDN, FVKESK. J was trimmed by 6 bases and V by 3 bases; bases with no gene match: 6. The CDR3 contains 15 residues. In DNA, the CDR3 is TGTGCCAGCAGCCAGATGGACAGGGGGCTCTCTGAAGCTTTCTTT. This encodes CASSQMDRGLSEAFF.

The chain couples TRBV7-2 to TRBJ1-1; TRBD1 agrees at 8 bases. CDR3 length: 13 residues. The V gene's germline CDR1 is SGHTA and CDR2 FQGNSA. The J segment lost 7 bases and the V segment lost 4 bases, leaving 5 bases of the junction unmatched. Here the CDR3 DNA reads TGTGCCAGCAGCTCCCAGGGGGCTTATGAAGCTTTCTTT. This gives the protein CASSSQGAYEAFF.

This clone was counted only a few times. The CDR3 here is CASRVMGLSGDNEQFF. As DNA, the CDR3 is TGCGCCAGCAGAGTTATGGGCCTGTCCGGGGACAATGAGCAGTTCTTC. The chain uses TRBV5-1 and TRBJ2-1, with D possibly being TRBD2 (5 bases). CDR1 is SGHRS, CDR2 YFSETQ, per germline. CDR3 length: 16 residues. Trimming took 5 bases from V and 5 from J, leaving 20 bases between them.

This clone occurred many times. J is TRBJ1-2 and V is TRBV7-2; 9 bases map to TRBD1. From germline, CDR1 is SGHTA and CDR2 FQGNSA. The length of the CDR3 is 14 residues. The J segment lost 8 bases and the V segment lost 5 bases, leaving 9 bases of the junction unmatched. The DNA for the CDR3 is TGTGCCAGCAGCGTGGGGGGACAGGGAGGAGGCTACACCTTC. Its translation is CASSVGGQGGGYTF.

A few counts support this clone. This sequence joins TRBV7-2 and TRBJ2-2; 10 bases match TRBD1. Germline assignment: CDR1 SGHTA and CDR2 FQGNSA. The ends lost 6 bases at V and 6 bases at J; junction bases unmatched: 4. This CDR3 is built from 14 residues. The CDR3 reads CASRQTGGAGELFF. CDR3 bases: TGTGCCAGCAGGCAGACAGGGGGCGCCGGGGAGCTGTTTTTT.

This clone was seen more than once but under ten times. The chain recombines TRBV4-3 with TRBJ2-7, with a possible D match to TRBD1 (6 bases). The germline CDR1 and CDR2 sequences are LGHNA and YSLEER. This CDR3 contains 14 residues. Trimming cost V 0 bases and J 2 bases, with 8 bases left between them. The CDR3 region is CASSQDRGPYEQYF. CDR3 DNA sequence: TGCGCCAGCAGCCAAGACAGGGGACCCTACGAGCAGTACTTC.